The sequence of this T cell receptor (beta chain) was determined in a study of graft-versus-host responses after intestinal transplantation (TCRdb year 2021). The study in broad terms: Recipients received multivisceral, liver-intestinal, or isolated intestinal transplants. Anti-thymocyte globulin induction was given to all recipients, followed by maintenance tacrolimus and steroids for two to three years. After intestinal transplantation, graft-versus-host and host-versus-graft alloreactive T cell clones were followed in the graft, circulation and bone marrow using bulk TCR-beta CDR3 sequencing. Alloreactive clones were identified by sequencing pre-transplant mixed lymphocyte reaction products and comparing these products with unstimulated pre-transplant donor and recipient T cells. The cohort enrolled 24 intestinal transplant recipients, one of whom was a retransplant, and 3 patients without pretransplant specimens were excluded. Donor T cell macrochimerism was defined as a peak of at least 4% donor T cells among recipient peripheral blood mononuclear cells. Rather than going through the commercial service, samples from three later patients were sequenced in-house on an Illumina MiSeq and processed with MiXCR.

The paper's findings and limits, for the study overall: Conclusions were limited by the relatively low number and heterogeneity of intestinal transplant patients. Patients with donor T cell macrochimerism had high GvH to HvG T cell clonal ratios in their allografts. GvH clones turned up in recipient bone marrow, with some appearing earlier in ileal mucosa or blood, a pattern consistent with an intestinal mucosal origin. Early after transplant, declines in HvG clones were associated with peak levels of circulating GvH clones.

The intended sense of this specimen's time point label: cells obtained before transplantation from donor or recipient. CD3+CD4+ and CD3+CD8+ populations were FACS-sorted from unstimulated pre-transplant donor and recipient cells taken from spleen or lymph nodes. Libraries were prepared through the immunoSEQ multiplex PCR assay. In most patients, genomic DNA was isolated using the Qiagen DNeasy Blood and Tissue Kit and sent frozen to Adaptive Biotechnologies for TCR sequencing. Adaptive Biotechnologies carried out high-throughput TCR-beta CDR3 sequencing of genomic DNA for most patients. Regarding the original processing steps: TCR sequencing data were retrieved from Adaptive's ImmunoSEQ software for some 17 patients, whereas a few other patients were processed with MiXCR and VDJtools. CD4 versus CD8 sorting errors were corrected by removing sequences found in both subsets at a frequency ratio below 5:1. Because the origin of CDR3 nucleotide sequences shared between donor and recipient could not be assigned, those sequences were removed. At least 2-fold expansion over unstimulated cells and a minimum CFSE-low frequency of 0.002% (template counts) or 0.001% (read counts) were required for clones to be classified as alloreactive. Clones detected in sequenced pre-transplant spleen, lymph node, or MLR CFSE-low populations of the donor or recipient were defined as mappable. Cumulative frequency of alloreactive clones was calculated as a percentage of all sequences weighted by copy number. Not all clones reach the TCRdb copy of this immuneACCESS table, which keeps in-frame sequences only. Checked studies attribute under half of the gap to unresolved V genes and leave the rest unexplained. Clonal size and the V and J genes are those of that table, whereas D and trimming came from the DNA. The sample profile shows tens of thousands of clones; roughly nine tenths of them were found once. The ten largest clones represent around 0.1% of the sample.

About this clone: The antigen it recognizes is unknown. Qualities for individual bases were not recorded, and no much larger clone is one base off.

As encoded in the germline V gene (reference sequence), CDR1 is SGHAT while CDR2 is FQDESV. The germline V and J ends show losses of 5 bases and 1 base respectively, and no gene match explains 6 bases of the junction. The CDR3 covers 15 residues, taking in both the cysteine and the phenylalanine. The read is trimmed to its CDR3 DNA, 45 bases read in frame from base 1. The receptor's source is a human donor who received an intestinal transplant. The rearranged segments are TRBV11-1 and TRBJ1-1, with TRBD1 identical over 8 junction bases. The input for sequencing was unstimulated CD4+ T cells sorted from spleen or lymph node cells, taken before intestinal transplant. In nucleotides, the sequence is TGTGCCAGCAGCCTCATTGGACAGGGGAACACTGAAGCTTTCTTT. This yields the protein CASSLIGQGNTEAFF.